This entry is about one TCR beta chain. The target antigen is unknown. Profiled with immunoSEQ multiplex PCR; TCRdb holds only in-frame clones, not every one. The table records a few hundred thousand clones, around 86% of them present only once. The sample belongs to a study of cytomegalovirus exposure and HLA in healthy donors. Study-level background: A subsequent analysis stated that the 100 to 150 validation repertoires were run on the same platform as the roughly 670 first-cohort repertoires. Notes on the study in general: The dataset shows that most TCR sequences were rare, while some public TCRs occurred in many donors.

The donors were in the approximately 120-subject validation cohort; that cohort was separate from the roughly 700-subject first cohort. CDR1 and CDR2 (germline): SGHDN, FVKESK. There are 14 residues in the CDR3. J gave up 6 bases and V 4 bases, and 6 bases lay outside the gene matches. This receptor was obtained from a woman in her late teens or twenties in good health and CMV-seronegative. V usage is TRBV14 and J usage is TRBJ2-3; TRBD1 matches 8 bases. Sequencing input: PBMCs. CDR3 amino acids: CASSPRQGSDTQYF. In DNA, the CDR3 is TGTGCCAGCAGCCCGAGACAGGGGTCCGATACGCAGTATTTT.